This is a list of T cell receptor beta chains from one sample in a study of CD8+CD57+ T cells in acquired aplastic anemia. TCRdb fed the reads into MiXCR, producing one record per CDR3 protein. The sample lists 180,000 or so distinct CDR3 sequences, less than 50% occurring once. Sequenced sample: sorted CD4+, CD8+, or CD8+CD57+ T cells (not recorded which) from PBMCs. The source is a human donor with aplastic anemia. Each CDR3 is given without its conserved first and last residue. D genes are given only for firm matches.

>-|TRBJ1-1|TRBV20-1
SARDPLGGTEEAF
>-|TRBJ1-2|TRBV2
ASSRASSLYGYT
>TRBD1|TRBJ1-6|TRBV7-2
ASNNRDRDSPLH
>TRBD1|TRBJ1-5|TRBV12-3/TRBV12-4
ASRPGQVRNQPQH
>TRBD1|TRBJ1-1|TRBV19
ASSTTGVGTEAF
>-|TRBJ2-7|TRBV27
ASSPLSSELEQY
>-|TRBJ2-5|TRBV5-4
ASSPDGAEQETQY
>-|TRBJ1-1|TRBV6-5
ASSYEGQRDTEAF
>-|TRBJ2-7|TRBV11-2
ASSSKDYRNYEQY
>TRBD1|TRBJ1-2|TRBV29-1
SGQGAPINYGYT